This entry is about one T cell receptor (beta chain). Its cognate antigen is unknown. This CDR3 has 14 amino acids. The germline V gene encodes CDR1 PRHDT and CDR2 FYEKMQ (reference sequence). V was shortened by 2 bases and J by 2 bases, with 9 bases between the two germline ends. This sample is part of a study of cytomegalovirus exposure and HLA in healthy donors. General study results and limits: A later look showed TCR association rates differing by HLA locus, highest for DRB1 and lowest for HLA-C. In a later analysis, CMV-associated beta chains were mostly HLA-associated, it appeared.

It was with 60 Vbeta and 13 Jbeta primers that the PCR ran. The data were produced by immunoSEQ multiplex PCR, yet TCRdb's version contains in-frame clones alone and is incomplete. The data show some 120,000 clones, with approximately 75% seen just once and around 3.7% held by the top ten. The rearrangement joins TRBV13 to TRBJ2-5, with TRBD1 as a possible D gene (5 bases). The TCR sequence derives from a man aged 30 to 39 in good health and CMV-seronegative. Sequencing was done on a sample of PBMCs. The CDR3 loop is CASSLTREQETQYF. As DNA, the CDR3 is TGTGCCAGCAGCTTAACCAGGGAACAAGAGACCCAGTACTTC.